This T cell receptor beta chain stems from a study of cytotoxic CD8 clonotypes in ibrutinib-treated CLL. Overall study: The taking of response samples occurred after a median about eleven months of treatment, with a range of 6 to 36. Mean yields were roughly 250,000 productive templates and 90,000 to 95,000 productive rearrangements per sample.

Sequenced by immunoSEQ multiplex PCR; TCRdb stores in-frame clones only, minus some. The sample lists tens of thousands of clones, 49% occurring once. Points on this clone: Its target is not known.

The study's findings and limits: Stable or contracted on treatment, public clonotypes were also uncommon. Clonality (at baseline) was higher than in age-matched healthy donors and tracked circulating CD8+ T-cell counts.

The CDR3 covers 18 residues. Trimming cost V 0 bases and J 0 bases; bases outside gene matches: 8. The germline V gene has CDR1 MGHRA and CDR2 YSYEKL. The sample here was PBMCs, taken before ibrutinib treatment. This chain uses TRBV4-1 with TRBJ2-5, with 9 positions matching TRBD1. This receptor was taken from a human donor with chronic lymphocytic leukemia. The CDR3 sequence: CASSQDRGTGWDQETQYF. CDR3 coding DNA: TGCGCCAGCAGCCAAGATCGGGGGACAGGGTGGGACCAAGAGACCCAGTACTTC.